Listed below are T cell receptor beta chains from one sample, sequenced in a study of Ad26.COV2.S vaccination and SARS-CoV-2 variants. Libraries were prepared by immunoSEQ multiplex PCR; TCRdb keeps only in-frame clonotypes and omits some of them. Here the sample spans 430,000 or so clones, nearly 90% being singletons. The sample in question was peripheral blood, obtained in a trial of Ad26.COV2.S vaccine versus placebo. Receptors originate from a person aged 18-65 years who received the Ad26.COV2.S COVID-19 vaccine or a placebo. Both conserved end residues are part of each CDR3. D genes are given only for firm matches. Size values are once, few and many counts, or a class for expanded clones, and some rows have none.

>-|TRBJ1-6|TRBV6-5|-
TGTGCCAGCAGTTACGACCAGGATTCACCCCTCCACTTT
CASSYDQDSPLHF
>TRBD1|TRBJ1-1|TRBV7-2|-
TGTGCCAGCAGCCCTGGGGCCACAGGGGCCCGTGGCACTGAAGCTTTCTTT
CASSPGATGARGTEAFF
>-|TRBJ1-1|TRBV4-3|-
TGCGCCAGCAGCCAAGATCGGTGGGAGAACACTGAAGCTTTCTTT
CASSQDRWENTEAFF
>TRBD1|TRBJ1-2|TRBV9|-
TGTGCCAGCAGCACGGGACAGGGTCTAGGCTACACCTTC
CASSTGQGLGYTF
>-|TRBJ2-1|TRBV23-1|-
TGCGCCAGCAGTCAATCTATAGCGGAGCAGTTCTTC
CASSQSIAEQFF
>TRBD1|TRBJ1-1|TRBV3-1/TRBV3-2|-
TGTGCCAGCAGCCGAAACAGGGGAAGCGGAACTGAAGCTTTCTTT
CASSRNRGSGTEAFF
>-|TRBJ1-2|TRBV21-1|-
TGTGCCAGCCGGGACACGCCTCATGGCTACACCTTC
CASRDTPHGYTF
>-|TRBJ2-1|TRBV6-2/TRBV6-3|-
TGTGCCAGCAGTTACGTCTCCAGCTCCTACAATGAGCAGTTCTTC
CASSYVSSSYNEQFF
>-|TRBJ1-4|TRBV11-3|-
TGTGCCAGCAGCCGCGGGGGGGACGGGTATGAAAAACTGTTTTTT
CASSRGGDGYEKLFF
>TRBD1|TRBJ1-1|TRBV3-1/TRBV3-2|-
TGTGCCAGCAGCAGACAGGGGGTTGGCACTGAAGCTTTCTTT
CASSRQGVGTEAFF
>TRBD1|TRBJ1-5|TRBV4-1|once
TGCGCCAGCAGCCAAGTGGGACAGCGCAATCAGCCCCAGCATTTT
CASSQVGQRNQPQHF
>-|TRBJ2-2|TRBV19|-
TGTGCCAGTAGTGGGGGAAACACCGGGGAGCTGTTTTTT
CASSGGNTGELFF
>-|TRBJ2-3|TRBV5-1|-
TGCGCCAGCGGGTGGGGAATTGAAGATACGCAGTATTTT
CASGWGIEDTQYF
>-|TRBJ2-4|TRBV7-2|-
TGTGCCAGCAGCTCATTGACAGGAGGAGCCAAAAACATTCAGTACTTC
CASSSLTGGAKNIQYF
>TRBD1|TRBJ2-1|TRBV4-3|-
TGCGCCAGCAGCCTTACGCCCCACCAGGGGGCCGGCTACAATGAGCAGTTCTTC
CASSLTPHQGAGYNEQFF
>-|TRBJ1-5|TRBV4-2|-
TGTGCCAGCAGCGCGGTTGGACAGCCATACGGGGATCAGCCCCAGCATTTT
CASSAVGQPYGDQPQHF
>-|TRBJ1-2|TRBV7-2|-
TGTGCCAGCAGCTTAGACGGCTCGAGATATAATCGGGGAGGTGATGGCTACACCTTC
CASSLDGSRYNRGGDGYTF